This section outlines one T cell receptor beta chain sequence together with its context. This sample stems from a study of blood T cell repertoires in COVID-19. Study details: PBMCs, B-cell-depleted T cells, or T cells provided the cDNA or gDNA that made up the material.

This CDR3 comprises 14 residues. Germline V lookup: CDR1 LNHDA, CDR2 SQIVND (reference sequence). J lost 8 bases, V lost 6 bases, and 12 bases had no gene match. Per the study methods: Amplification of reference gene primers provided the estimated nucleated cell counts. Sequenced by immunoSEQ multiplex PCR; TCRdb stores in-frame clones only, minus some. For V, J and clone size, that table is used; D and trimming come from the DNA. Among some 80,000 clones listed, 75% to 90% were seen once. The origin of this receptor is a human donor in a cohort sampled during active COVID-19. V is TRBV19 and J is TRBJ1-2; 7 nucleotides match TRBD1. Material: peripheral blood. CDR3 loop: CASSRDRGYGGYTF. CDR3 bases: TGTGCCAGTAGCCGGGACAGAGGGTACGGAGGCTACACCTTC.